Included here is one T cell receptor beta chain sequence, with context. What it binds is unknown. These data come from a study of T cell clonotyping in hematopoietic cell transplantation. Study-wide findings and caveats: After transplant, recipient diversity fell while pathologically expanded clonotypes grew through day 180. Without cell sorting, CD4 versus CD8 contributions remain unresolved. Few recipient clonotypes overlapped donors; over 97% were de novo at given depth.

Method: immunoSEQ multiplex PCR; TCRdb's copy keeps in-frame clones and lacks some. The data contain 13,000 or so clones, 75% to 95% of them singletons. Germline V gene sequence: CDR1 GTSNPN, CDR2 SVGIG (reference sequence). V lost 5 bases and J lost 5; bases outside the gene matches: 11. The CDR3 sequence is 15 residues long. This TCR was sampled from a man between 25 and 39 years old in good health. Some clones in this sample may be carry-over from other donors' samples. The specimen was peripheral blood mononuclear cells. V is TRBV30 and J is TRBJ2-2; 7 bases line up with TRBD1. CDR3 sequence reads: CAWGLRGLKTGELFF. The CDR3 DNA is TGTGCCTGGGGTCTAAGGGGGCTGAAGACCGGGGAGCTGTTTTTT.